One sample yielded the 4 T cell receptor beta chains listed below, sequenced in a study of T cell responses to AZD1222 COVID-19 vaccine. Using immunoSEQ multiplex PCR, the repertoire was profiled, and TCRdb retains in-frame clones only, with some absent. The sample lists 100,000 to 150,000 clones, more than 85% occurring once. This specimen was peripheral blood, taken 28 days after the second AZD1222 dose. The receptors come from an adult who received the AZD1222 COVID-19 vaccine.

The chain joins TRBV29-1 to TRBJ1-1, with 7 bases fitting TRBD1. Germline V gene sequence: CDR1 SQVTM, CDR2 ANQGSEA. The CDR3 contains 13 residues. Unmatched junction bases numbered 8, after V lost 7 bases and J lost 3 bases. CDR3 sequence reads: CSGSGQRDTEAFF. CDR3 in DNA: TGCAGCGGCTCGGGACAGCGCGACACTGAAGCTTTCTTT.

The chain has TRBV5-8 and TRBJ1-6; no clear D. This CDR3 is built from 12 residues. Per germline, CDR1 SGHTS and CDR2 YDEGEE. V lost 0 bases to trimming and J lost 8 bases, with 3 bases between them. The CDR3 DNA reads TGTGCCAGCAGCTTGGGTCATTCACCCCTCCACTTT. This translates into CASSLGHSPLHF.

The V call is TRBV2, the J call TRBJ2-2; TRBD1 aligns across 9 bases. CDR3 length equals 13 residues. Germline CDR1 SNHLY, CDR2 FYNNEI. This CDR3 is CAHRDRDTGELFF. CDR3 in DNA: TGTGCTCACAGGGACAGGGACACCGGGGAGCTGTTTTTT.

The J gene is TRBJ1-1, the V gene TRBV30; unclear D gene. V lost 0 bases and J lost 6, with 5 bases in between. The V gene's germline CDR1 is GTSNPN and CDR2 SVGIG (reference sequence). The CDR3 is made up of 11 amino acids. The CDR3 bases are TGTGCCTGGAGTGTAGGGCCTGAAGCTTTCTTT. Encoded protein: CAWSVGPEAFF. Using reference TRBV30 and TRBJ1-1 for the parts outside the CDR3, the full variable domain is SQTIHQWPATLVQPVGSPLSLECTVEGTSNPNLYWYRQAAGRGLQLLFYSVGIGQISSEVPQNLSASRPQDRQFILSSKKLLLSDSGFYLCAWSVGPEAFFGQGTRLTVV.